This T cell receptor beta chain is from a study of T-cell memory formation after mild COVID-19. Turning to this clonotype: The antigen is unknown.

TCRdb recomputed calls from the 5' RACE reads with MiXCR, one row per CDR3 protein. Of about 130,000 distinct CDR3 sequences in the sample, roughly 15% were seen once. Germline CDR1 SGHNT, CDR2 YENEEA. The CDR3 loop spans 12 amino acids. Trimming took off 5 bases at V and 6 bases at J, with 10 bases between the two ends. Findings and limits, study-wide: Second-wave clones peaking on day 37 lacked confirmed SARS-CoV-2 specificity. Contracting clones from day 15 to 85 showed balanced CD4/CD8; later expanders favored CD4+.

Sequenced material: PBMCs or a T cell subset sorted from them (not recorded which). The clonotype was recovered from an adult woman who had mild COVID-19 (a few samples of this study predate the infection). Cell type and time point are not known. V and J are TRBV11-3 and TRBJ2-5; D is uncertain. CDR3 protein: CASSQEFKTQYF. The CDR3 nucleotides read TGTGCCAGCAGCCAAGAATTCAAGACCCAGTACTTC.